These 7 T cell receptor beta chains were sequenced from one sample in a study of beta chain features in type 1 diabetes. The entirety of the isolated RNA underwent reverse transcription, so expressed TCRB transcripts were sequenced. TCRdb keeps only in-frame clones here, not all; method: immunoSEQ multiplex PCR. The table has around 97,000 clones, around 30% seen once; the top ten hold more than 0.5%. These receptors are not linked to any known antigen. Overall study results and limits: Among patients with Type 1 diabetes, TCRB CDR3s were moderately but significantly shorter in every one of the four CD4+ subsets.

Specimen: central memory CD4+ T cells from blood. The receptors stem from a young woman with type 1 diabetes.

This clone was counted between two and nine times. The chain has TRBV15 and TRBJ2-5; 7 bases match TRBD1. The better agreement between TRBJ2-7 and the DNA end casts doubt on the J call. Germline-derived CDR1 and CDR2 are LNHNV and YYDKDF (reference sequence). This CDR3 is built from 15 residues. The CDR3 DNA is TGTGCCACCAGCAGTAATGACAGGGTGGGTTACGAGCAGTACTTC. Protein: CATSSNDRVGYEQYF.

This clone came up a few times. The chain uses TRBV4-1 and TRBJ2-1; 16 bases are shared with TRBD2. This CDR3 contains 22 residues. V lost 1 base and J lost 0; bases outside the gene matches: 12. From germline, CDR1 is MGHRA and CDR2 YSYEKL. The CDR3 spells CASSQGGLAGGKTRSSYNEQFF. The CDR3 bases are TGCGCCAGCAGCCAAGGGGGACTAGCGGGAGGGAAAACCCGAAGCTCCTACAATGAGCAGTTCTTC.

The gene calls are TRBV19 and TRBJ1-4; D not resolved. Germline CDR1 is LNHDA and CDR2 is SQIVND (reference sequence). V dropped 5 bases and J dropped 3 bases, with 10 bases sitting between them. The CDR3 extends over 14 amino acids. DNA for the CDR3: TGTGCCAGTAGTTCAACGGACTCTAATGAAAAACTGTTTTTT. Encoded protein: CASSSTDSNEKLFF.

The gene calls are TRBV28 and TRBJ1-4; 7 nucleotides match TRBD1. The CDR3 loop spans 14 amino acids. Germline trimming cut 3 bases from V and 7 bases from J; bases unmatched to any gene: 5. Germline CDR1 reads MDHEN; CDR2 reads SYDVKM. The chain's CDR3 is CASSFTGTAEKLFF. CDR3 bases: TGTGCCAGCAGTTTTACCGGGACAGCTGAAAAACTGTTTTTT.

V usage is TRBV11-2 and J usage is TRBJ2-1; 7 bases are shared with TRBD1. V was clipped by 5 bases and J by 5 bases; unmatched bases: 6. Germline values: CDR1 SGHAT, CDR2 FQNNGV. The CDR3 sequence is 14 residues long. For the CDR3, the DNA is TGTGCCAGCAGCCCAGGACAGGAGCACAATGAGCAGTTCTTC. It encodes CASSPGQEHNEQFF.

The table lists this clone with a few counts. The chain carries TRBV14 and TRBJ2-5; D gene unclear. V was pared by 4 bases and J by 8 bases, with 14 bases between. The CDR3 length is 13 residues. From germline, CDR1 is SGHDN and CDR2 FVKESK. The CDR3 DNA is TGTGCCAGCAGCCGCCGGAGCCCCAAAACCCAGTACTTC. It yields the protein CASSRRSPKTQYF.

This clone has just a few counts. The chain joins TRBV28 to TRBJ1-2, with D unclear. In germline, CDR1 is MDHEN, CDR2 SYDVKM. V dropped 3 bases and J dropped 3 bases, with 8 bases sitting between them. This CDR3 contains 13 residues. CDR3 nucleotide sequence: TGTGCCAGCAGTTTCCCAGCGGACTATGGCTACACCTTC. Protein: CASSFPADYGYTF.